Following are 26 T cell receptor beta chains from one sample sequenced in a study of blood T cell repertoires in COVID-19. Profiled with immunoSEQ multiplex PCR; TCRdb holds only in-frame clones, not every one. Of some 240,000 clones listed, around 89% are singletons. Source material: peripheral blood. These receptors came from a woman aged 55-69 years with COVID-19, enrolled during active disease.

J is TRBJ2-1 and V is TRBV4-3; the match to TRBD2 covers 9 bases. Germline assignment: CDR1 LGHNA and CDR2 YSLEER. The CDR3 spans 16 residues. The V segment lost 1 base and the J segment 4 bases; nucleotides outside the gene matches: 5. CDR3: CASSQGGGGAYNEQFF. The CDR3 DNA sequence: TGCGCCAGCAGCCAAGGGGGCGGGGGGGCGTACAATGAGCAGTTCTTC.

V and J are TRBV4-3 and TRBJ1-4; TRBD1 agrees at 7 bases. The junction had 10 bases not matched to a gene; V was cut back by 5 bases and J by 4 bases. Germline V gene data show CDR1 as LGHNA and CDR2 as YSLEER. The CDR3 is 16 residues long. In nucleotides, the CDR3 is TGCGCCAGCAGCAACTCTGGACAGGTCCGTAATGAAAAACTGTTTTTT. It encodes CASSNSGQVRNEKLFF.

The rearrangement uses TRBV5-4 and TRBJ2-7; 7 bases line up with TRBD1. In germline, CDR1 is SGHNT, CDR2 YYREEE (reference sequence). Trimming removed 2 bases from V and 7 bases from J; junction bases left unmatched: 15. The CDR3 totals 16 residues. CDR3 in amino acids: CASSFWTGTYTWEQYF. CDR3 nucleotides: TGTGCCAGCAGCTTCTGGACAGGTACCTACACTTGGGAGCAGTACTTC.

The rearrangement uses TRBV7-9 and TRBJ2-2; a possible D gene is TRBD2 (5 bases). This CDR3 has 15 amino acids. V shed 5 bases and J shed 4 bases, with 14 bases lying between them. The germline gives CDR1 SEHNR, CDR2 FQNEAQ (reference sequence). The CDR3 DNA is TGTGCCAGCAGCCCAAACGGGGTTGGCACCGGGGAGCTGTTTTTT. Amino acid sequence: CASSPNGVGTGELFF.

The chain couples TRBV5-8 to TRBJ1-2; no clear D gene. The V end was cut by 0 bases, the J end by 2 bases, with 11 bases between. The length of the CDR3 is 15 residues. The germline V gene encodes CDR1 SGHTS and CDR2 YDEGEE. The CDR3 here is CASSLALSLNYGYTF. CDR3 in DNA: TGTGCCAGCAGCTTGGCACTGAGCTTAAACTATGGCTACACCTTC.

J is TRBJ2-2 and V is TRBV19, with TRBD1 as a possible D gene (5 bases). Trimming pared 3 bases from V and 3 bases from J, leaving 11 bases between. Germline V gene lookup returns CDR1 LNHDA and CDR2 SQIVND (reference sequence). The CDR3 runs 15 residues. The CDR3 region is CASSIRQTDTGELFF. The CDR3 region has the DNA TGTGCCAGTAGTATTCGCCAGACAGACACCGGGGAGCTGTTTTTT.

J is TRBJ2-3 and V is TRBV11-2, with a weak D call TRBD1 (6 bases). The CDR3 extends over 15 amino acids. V was cut by 6 bases and J by 2 bases, with 15 bases left in between. CDR1 SGHAT and CDR2 FQNNGV come from the germline V gene. The CDR3 DNA follows: TGTGCCAGCAGTTTAACAGGGACGTTCACAGATACGCAGTATTTT. It yields the protein CASSLTGTFTDTQYF.

The rearrangement joins TRBV4-2 to TRBJ2-3, with a tentative D call TRBD1 (5 bases). Per germline, CDR1 LGHNA and CDR2 YNFKEQ. The CDR3 runs to 13 residues. V was clipped by 2 bases and J by 6 bases, with 9 bases between them. CDR3: CASSQTGPDTQYF. CDR3 DNA: TGTGCCAGCAGCCAAACAGGTCCGGATACGCAGTATTTT.

The count of this clone is one. CDR3 amino acids: CASSQGTGHNNQPQHF. CDR3 bases: TGTGCCAGCAGCCAGGGGACAGGGCACAACAATCAGCCCCAGCATTTT. This sequence joins TRBV3-1 (or the pseudogene TRBV3-2) and TRBJ1-5; 9 bases fit TRBD1. Germline CDR1 is LGHDT and CDR2 is YNNKEL (reference sequence). Trimming took 3 bases from V and 3 from J; bases not matched to a gene: 6. The CDR3 totals 16 residues.

The count of this clone is one. V usage is TRBV19 and J usage is TRBJ1-1, with D uncertain. In germline, CDR1 is LNHDA, CDR2 SQIVND (reference sequence). V shed 8 bases and J shed 3 bases, with 13 bases lying between them. This CDR3 is built from 13 residues. For the CDR3, the DNA is TGTGCCAGTGGTCGCCAGGCCGACACTGAAGCTTTCTTT. It yields the protein CASGRQADTEAFF.

This chain connects TRBV7-2 to TRBJ2-1, with 14 positions matching TRBD2. This CDR3 is built from 17 residues. After removal of 1 base from V and 4 bases from J, the junction contained 3 bases not matched to a gene. Germline V gene sequence: CDR1 SGHTA, CDR2 FQGNSA. CDR3 sequence reads: CASSLGGTSGGYNEQFF. CDR3 DNA: TGTGCCAGCAGCTTAGGTGGGACTAGCGGGGGTTACAATGAGCAGTTCTTC.

This clone has a single count. The chain joins TRBV19 to TRBJ1-6; 7 bases are a match to TRBD1. V trimming: 6 bases; J trimming: 7 bases; junction bases outside the gene matches: 6. The length of the CDR3 is 14 residues. Germline CDR1 and CDR2: LNHDA and SQIVND (reference sequence). CDR3 coding DNA: TGTGCCAGTAGGCCCCGGGACAGAAATTCACCCCTCCACTTT. Residues: CASRPRDRNSPLHF.

In its sample, this clone was seen once. The rearrangement joins TRBV3-1 (or the pseudogene TRBV3-2) to TRBJ2-3; D is perhaps TRBD2 (6 bases). Germline CDR1 and CDR2: LGHDT and YNNKEL (reference sequence). CDR3 length: 19 amino acids. V lost 0 bases, J lost 2 bases, and 21 bases lay in between. CDR3 residues: CASSQDRKIWDSDTDTQYF. CDR3 DNA: TGTGCCAGCAGCCAAGATCGCAAAATTTGGGACTCAGACACAGATACGCAGTATTTT.

V and J are TRBV19 and TRBJ1-2; D is ambiguous. This CDR3 contains 13 residues. Germline V CDR1 and CDR2: LNHDA, SQIVND (reference sequence). V was clipped by 4 bases and J by 6 bases, with 12 bases between them. CDR3 nucleotides: TGTGCCAGTAGTACGAACCCAACAAATGGCTACACCTTC. This codes for CASSTNPTNGYTF.

V and J are TRBV11-2 and TRBJ1-2; D unclear. The germline V and J ends were trimmed by 3 bases and 0 bases, with 11 bases remaining between them. The CDR3 extends over 15 amino acids. Germline V CDR1 and CDR2: SGHAT, FQNNGV. CDR3 region: CASSLLEKANYGYTF. As DNA, the CDR3 is TGTGCCAGCAGCTTGTTGGAGAAAGCTAACTATGGCTACACCTTC.

DNA of the CDR3: TGTGCCAGCAGCTTAGTTGGGGGCAGCTCGGATGGCTACACCTTC. It translates to CASSLVGGSSDGYTF. J is TRBJ1-2 and V is TRBV7-9, with a weak D call TRBD1 (6 bases). Germline assignment: CDR1 SEHNR and CDR2 FQNEAQ (reference sequence). Trimming left V 1 base short and J 6 bases short, with 15 bases between. The CDR3 contains 15 residues.

J is TRBJ1-1 and V is TRBV5-1; D is possibly TRBD1 (5 bases). The CDR3 extends over 15 amino acids. Germline loops: CDR1 SGHRS, CDR2 YFSETQ. The germline V and J ends were trimmed by 0 bases and 3 bases, with 12 bases remaining between them. The CDR3 DNA follows: TGCGCCAGCAGCTTGGCGGAACGGGGGTACACTGAAGCTTTCTTT. As protein: CASSLAERGYTEAFF.

V and J are TRBV3-1 (or the pseudogene TRBV3-2) and TRBJ2-5; D might be TRBD2 (6 bases). V was cut by 3 bases and J by 5 bases, with 10 bases left in between. Germline-derived CDR1 and CDR2 are LGHDT and YNNKEL (reference sequence). The CDR3 runs to 13 residues. The CDR3 reads CASSQRGGETQYF. In DNA, the CDR3 is TGTGCCAGCAGCCAGAGGGGAGGTGAGACCCAGTACTTC.

The CDR3 DNA reads as TGCGCCAGCAGCACGGGGGGGTTTTCCTACAATGAGCAGTTCTTC. Protein sequence: CASSTGGFSYNEQFF. The rearrangement uses TRBV5-1 and TRBJ2-1, with 8 bases fitting TRBD2. The CDR3 spans 15 residues. Germline V lookup: CDR1 SGHRS, CDR2 YFSETQ. V dropped 4 bases and J dropped 1; count of bases not matched to a gene: 4.

V gene TRBV9 combines with J gene TRBJ1-1; D remains unclear. From germline, CDR1 is SGDLS and CDR2 YYNGEE. V gave up 4 bases and J gave up 3 bases, with 10 bases separating them. This CDR3 comprises 13 residues. This CDR3 reads CASSLLRDTEAFF. In DNA form, the CDR3 reads TGTGCCAGCAGCCTCCTCCGGGACACTGAAGCTTTCTTT.

This clone was seen more than once but under ten times. In nucleotides, the CDR3 is TGTGCCAGCAGCGTAGACTTAAGGGAGTTCACCTTC. Translation gives CASSVDLREFTF. This sequence joins TRBV9 and TRBJ1-2, with D uncertain. The CDR3 loop spans 12 amino acids. The V and J ends lost 0 bases and 13 bases respectively, with 13 bases between them. The germline V gene has CDR1 SGDLS and CDR2 YYNGEE.

This clone was counted a single time. This chain uses TRBV5-1 with TRBJ1-2, with 7 bases that match TRBD1. Germline V gives CDR1 SGHRS, CDR2 YFSETQ. The CDR3 consists of 17 residues. The ends lost 0 bases at V and 1 base at J; junction bases unmatched: 9. CDR3 sequence reads: CASSLGDSRGNNYGYTF. The CDR3 DNA reads TGCGCCAGCAGCTTGGGGGACAGCCGGGGGAATAACTATGGCTACACCTTC.

The V and J genes are TRBV3-1 (or the pseudogene TRBV3-2) and TRBJ1-2; maybe TRBD1 (5 bases). Trimming left V 5 bases short and J 10 bases short, with 11 bases between. CDR3 length equals 11 residues. Germline CDR1 and CDR2: LGHDT and YNNKEL (reference sequence). CDR3 region: CASSYGGAYTF. For the CDR3, the DNA is TGTGCCAGCAGCTACGGCGGGGCCTACACCTTC.

The chain links TRBV18 to TRBJ1-2; D is perhaps TRBD1 (5 bases). CDR3 size: 14 residues. The V end lost 3 bases, the J end lost 5 bases, and 13 bases lay between the germline ends. The germline V gene has CDR1 KGHSH and CDR2 LQKENI. The CDR3 DNA is TGTGCCAGCTCACCGGGGGGAATGGAGTATGGCTACACCTTC. Protein: CASSPGGMEYGYTF. Combining the CDR3 with reference TRBV18 and TRBJ1-2 gives the whole variable domain NAGVMQNPRHLVRRRGQEARLRCSPMKGHSHVYWYRQLPEEGLKFMVYLQKENIIDESGMPKERFSAEFPKEGPSILRIQQVVRGDSAAYFCASSPGGMEYGYTFGSGTRLTVV.

The chain recombines TRBV25-1 with TRBJ2-5; D is perhaps TRBD2 (6 bases). Germline V gives CDR1 MGHDK, CDR2 SYGVNS. The length of the CDR3 is 17 residues. Trimming cost V 1 base and J 4 bases, with 19 bases left between them. As DNA, the CDR3 is TGTGCCAGCAGTGAATTGACACACGTGGGGGGAGGAGAGACCCAGTACTTC. Translating it yields CASSELTHVGGGETQYF.

The gene calls are TRBV30 and TRBJ2-3; D unresolved. Germline-derived CDR1 and CDR2 are GTSNPN and SVGIG (reference sequence). The CDR3 length is 11 residues. V was pared by 0 bases and J by 5 bases, with 3 bases between. CDR3 protein: CAWSVQDTQYF. CDR3 nucleotides: TGTGCCTGGAGTGTACAAGATACGCAGTATTTT.